The sequence of this TCR beta chain was determined in a study of OX40 agonist ivuxolimab in advanced cancers. The repertoire was sequenced with immunoSEQ multiplex PCR; TCRdb's copy has only in-frame clones and lacks some. The profile shows about 98,000 clones, roughly nine tenths of them singletons. Per germline, CDR1 MDHEN and CDR2 SYDVKM. The CDR3 has 12 amino acids. V gave up 4 bases and J gave up 9 bases, with 10 bases separating them. The TCR sequence derives from an adult with an advanced solid tumor such as melanoma, head and neck, liver or kidney cancer. The chain links TRBV28 to TRBJ2-1; weak D call: TRBD2 (6 bases). Specimen: CD4+ or CD8+ T cells sorted from blood, collected in a trial of the OX40 agonist ivuxolimab. Written as DNA, the CDR3 is TGTGCCAGCAGTTCCGCCGGGGGTGAGCAGTTCTTC. It encodes CASSSAGGEQFF.